This T cell receptor beta chain came from a study of blood T cell repertoires in COVID-19 (dated by TCRdb to between 2020 and 2021). With respect to the entire study: Samples covering the acute and convalescent phases of COVID-19 were provided by collaborators in the United States, Italy and Spain. The samples were drawn from two sources: the first 160 participants of the ongoing ImmuneRACE study, and 950 to 1,500 subjects contributed by 6 global collaborators. The material from the prospective study consisted of cDNA or gDNA derived from T cells, B-cell-depleted T cells, or PBMCs. The sample metadata nearly always contained a de-identified subject ID, COVID-19 status, age in years and sex. The dataset comprised deeply sampled blood TCRbeta repertoires from subjects exposed to, actively infected with, or recovered from COVID-19. Where available, HLA class I and class II types were taken from metadata supplied by the sample provider and were not determined by assay-based typing. The repertoires were made available in a free public database intended to serve as a resource for research on the immune response to SARS-CoV-2.

The immunoSEQ Assay, a bias-controlled multiplex PCR, was used to amplify TCRbeta CDR3 regions from genomic DNA. As for the original processing: The number of nucleated cells in each sample was estimated from the amplification of reference gene primers within the assay. To quantify the absolute abundance of each unique TCRbeta CDR3 rearrangement, sequence reads were collapsed and filtered. For each sample, productive Simpson clonality was calculated as the square root of Simpson's diversity index across productive rearrangements. In TCRdb, the immuneACCESS table is reduced to in-frame sequences with V and J assigned. These tables do not hold every clone; where another copy was compared, an unresolved V gene accounts for under half, and the others remain unexplained. V and J calls and clone size are given by that table; D and trimming were obtained from the DNA. A total of a few hundred thousand clones appear in this sample, roughly 84% of them only once. 5% to 8% of the sample comes from the top ten.

About this clone itself: Its target antigen remains unknown. Within one base of it there is no much larger clone, and no base qualities were kept.

General findings and caveats noted by the study authors: The quantity of clinical and demographic metadata differed by source and by participant and was supplied without curation.

The CDR3 runs 15 amino acids, cysteine and phenylalanine included. The CDR3 DNA has 45 bases and is translated from base 1. V lost 1 base and J lost 6 bases, and the count of bases not matched to a germline gene is 6. Via the germline V gene (reference sequence), CDR1 is LGHDT and CDR2 YNNKEL. Participants in the prospective study were aged 18 to 89 years, lived in about two dozen United States geographic areas, and enrolled through a virtual design. Cohort assignment in the prospective study relied on participant-reported clinical history from a screening survey and a study questionnaire. Exposed participants were defined as having been in contact with someone with a PCR-confirmed or clinician-diagnosed COVID-19 case within 2 weeks of study entry. In the prospective study, whole blood, serum and a nasopharyngeal or oropharyngeal swab were collected from each participant by mobile phlebotomists. Participants in the prospective study had the option to provide additional blood draws and questionnaires over an approximately two-month period. Before DNA extraction, prospective study blood samples were shipped either frozen or at room temperature.

Sequenced sample: PBMCs or T cells enriched from blood (not recorded which). This clonotype was sampled from a woman in her forties or fifties who had been exposed to COVID-19. The V and J segments used are TRBV3-1 (or the pseudogene TRBV3-2) and TRBJ1-2; the central 9 bases match TRBD1. The nucleotides read TGTGCCAGCAGCCAAGGTGCCGGGACAGGGCATGGCTACACCTTC. This encodes CASSQGAGTGHGYTF.